This T cell receptor (beta chain) was profiled in a study of T cell repertoires in cytomegalovirus infection. Overall study context: CMV epitopes that were recently identified and HLA-C-restricted were used alongside well-studied HLA-B-restricted ones. Based on public TCR beta signatures, there were indications of CMV infection and of a matching HLA type.

TCRdb independently ran MiXCR on the reads; one entry per CDR3 protein. The sample lists about 920,000 distinct CDR3 sequences, roughly 31% occurring once. Study observations and caveats: The ex vivo response showed dominance by HLA-C-restricted CMV-specific TCR beta clonotypes. Using cumulative public TCR beta family frequency, the authors identified those who carried CMV together with the relevant HLA.

This clonotype was seen more than once but under ten times. Its specificity is not known. V was pared by 3 bases and J by 3 bases, with 14 bases between. The CDR3 length is 15 residues. Germline V gene lookup returns CDR1 MNHNS and CDR2 SASEGT. The chain employs TRBV6-1 and TRBJ1-1; the D gene is possibly TRBD1 (5 bases). The source of this sequence is a human donor in good health (CMV status not recorded). Some clones in this sample may be carry-over from other donors' samples. The sample consisted of cultured CD8+ T cells from PBMCs, taken from culture after CMV antigen stimulation. This CDR3 is CASSDTQVWDTEAFF. The CDR3 DNA reads TGTGCCAGCAGTGACACACAGGTTTGGGACACTGAAGCTTTCTTT.